This is a list of T cell receptor beta chains from one sample in a study of CD8 T cells in ankylosing spondylitis. TCRdb re-derived calls from the 5' RACE reads in MiXCR, one entry per CDR3 protein. The sample contains approximately 220,000 distinct CDR3 sequences, 25% to 30% of which appear only once. Material: blood, either unsorted or a sorted T cell fraction (not recorded which). All receptors come from a male donor with ankylosing spondylitis or in good health (not recorded which). CDR3s include the opening cysteine and the closing phenylalanine or tryptophan. D genes are given only for firm matches. The size field is filled for only some rows; it gives once, few, many or a size class.

TRBV7-9	.	many	TRBJ2-7	TGTGCCAGCAGCTTAGTGGCCGGAGGCGAGCAGTACTTC	CASSLVAGGEQYF
TRBV20-1	.	.	TRBJ1-6	TGCAGTGCTAGGGAACCCCTGGGCAATTCACCCCTCCACTTT	CSAREPLGNSPLHF
TRBV20-1	.	.	TRBJ1-1	TGCAGTGTCAGTGGGAACGGAGAGGATGAAGCTTTCTTT	CSVSGNGEDEAFF
TRBV3-1	TRBD2	few	TRBJ2-1	TGTGCCAGCAGCCAAAGCGGGGGTGGGACTAGCAAACCAAGCTTGGGAAATGAGCAGTTCTTC	CASSQSGGGTSKPSLGNEQFF
TRBV5-6	.	.	TRBJ2-5	TGTGCCAGCAGCCCAACCTCGGGAGCGAGGGGAGAGACCCAGTACTTC	CASSPTSGARGETQYF
TRBV20-1	.	few	TRBJ2-5	TGCAGTGTTCCTCAGGGGCAAGAGACCCAGTACTTC	CSVPQGQETQYF
TRBV4-1	TRBD2	few	TRBJ2-3	TGCGCCAGCAGTATTGCGGGAGTTACGGATACGCAGTATTTT	CASSIAGVTDTQYF
TRBV6-5	TRBD2	.	TRBJ2-5	TGTGCCAGCAGTTACGGCGCAAGCGGGAGAATTTGGGAGACCCAGTACTTC	CASSYGASGRIWETQYF
TRBV20-1	TRBD1	once	TRBJ1-5	TGCAGTGCTAGAGTCCCGGACAGGGGGATTCAGCCCCAGCATTTT	CSARVPDRGIQPQHF
TRBV20-1	.	many	TRBJ2-7	TGCAGTGTGGGGGCTTCGATTAAGGGGTACGAGCAGTACTTC	CSVGASIKGYEQYF
TRBV12-3/TRBV12-4	.	.	TRBJ2-7	TGTGCCAGCAGTTTGCACACCTCCTACGAGCAGTACTTC	CASSLHTSYEQYF
TRBV18	.	many	TRBJ1-2	TGTGCCAGCTCACCACTCAGTGACAGGACGAACTATGGCTACACCTTC	CASSPLSDRTNYGYTF
TRBV18	.	few	TRBJ2-7	TGTGCCAGCTCACCGTTCGACAGGTATGAGCAGTACTTC	CASSPFDRYEQYF
TRBV6-2/TRBV6-3	TRBD1	many	TRBJ2-5	TGTGCCAGCAGTTCACGGACAGGGTCAGGGGAGACCCAGTACTTC	CASSSRTGSGETQYF
TRBV20-1	.	.	TRBJ2-2	TGCAGTGCTAGCGATGGGGGCGGGGAGCTGTTTTTT	CSASDGGGELFF
TRBV2	TRBD2	.	TRBJ2-3	TGTGCCAGCAGTGTTGCGGGAGTAAGCACAGATACGCAGTATTTT	CASSVAGVSTDTQYF
TRBV20-1	.	few	TRBJ1-2	TGCAGTGCTATTCGGGGGGGCGGTGGCTACACCTTC	CSAIRGGGGYTF
TRBV4-3	.	many	TRBJ1-4	TGCGCCAGCAGCCAAGATGTGGAGGGCTGGGAAAAACTGTTTTTT	CASSQDVEGWEKLFF